This T cell receptor beta chain was sequenced for a study of T cells in Graves' hyperthyroidism and ophthalmopathy. Regions amplified from RNA transcripts were the TCR beta CDR3 regions. The HTBI set primed first-round TCR CDR3 RT-PCR. From the multiplex PCR reads, TCRdb called clonotypes with MiXCR, one entry per CDR3 protein. In the table there are under 400,000 distinct CDR3 sequences, around 20% of which are singletons. Sequences were obtained from blood. This TCR was sampled from a woman between 50 and 59 years old with Graves' hyperthyroidism.

Here the CDR3 reads CASSSQGNSEQFF. The CDR3 DNA reads TGTGCCAGCAGTTCTCAAGGGAATTCTGAGCAGTTCTTC. The chain joins TRBV12-3 or TRBV12-4 to TRBJ2-1; no clear D gene. The CDR3 has 13 residues. V was cut by 4 bases and J by 9 bases, with 13 bases left in between.